The next 25 T cell receptor beta chains were all read from a single sample in a study of T cell clonotyping in hematopoietic cell transplantation. Assay: immunoSEQ multiplex PCR; the TCRdb copy retains only in-frame clones and omits some. The repertoire holds roughly 7,000 clones, with about 91% as singletons. The sample in question was PBMCs, obtained 100 days after allogeneic stem cell transplant. Receptors originate from a male patient aged 18 to 35 who had an allogeneic stem cell transplant from a related donor, so the T cells may come from the graft donor. Some clones in this sample may be carry-over from other donors' samples.

This chain uses TRBV7-2 with TRBJ2-3; possible D gene TRBD2, 6 bases. CDR1 and CDR2 (germline): SGHTA, FQGNSA. This CDR3 has 12 residues. Trimming removed 5 bases at V and 5 bases at J, with 8 bases between. The CDR3 bases are TGTGCCAGCAGCCCGGAGGGAGATACGCAGTATTTT. Its protein product is CASSPEGDTQYF.

The chain combines TRBV7-9 with TRBJ1-1; TRBD1 matches 12 bases. The CDR3 is 14 amino acids. From germline, CDR1 is SEHNR and CDR2 FQNEAQ (reference sequence). The trim removed 5 bases at V and 11 bases at J, leaving 9 bases unmatched. The DNA for the CDR3 is TGTGCCAGCAGCACCGGGACAGGGGGCGGGAGTGCTTTCTTT. The encoded protein is CASSTGTGGGSAFF. Using reference TRBV7-9 and TRBJ1-1 for the parts outside the CDR3, the full variable domain is DTGVSQNPRHKITKRGQNVTFRCDPISEHNRLYWYRQTLGQGPEFLTYFQNEAQLEKSRLLSDRFSAERPKGSFSTLEIQRTEQGDSAMYLCASSTGTGGGSAFFGQGTRLTVV.

This clone showed up just once. The chain employs TRBV2 and TRBJ2-7; 10 nucleotides align to TRBD2. V lost 6 bases, J lost 0 bases, and 11 bases stayed unmatched. Germline CDR1 SNHLY, CDR2 FYNNEI. This CDR3 comprises 17 residues. The CDR3 spells CASRRTSGAKDSYEQYV. CDR3 in DNA: TGTGCCAGCAGGAGGACTAGCGGAGCGAAAGACTCCTACGAGCAGTACGTC.

The chain combines TRBV25-1 with TRBJ1-2, with D possibly matching TRBD1 (6 bases). V dropped 6 bases and J dropped 4 bases, with 9 bases sitting between them. From germline, CDR1 is MGHDK and CDR2 SYGVNS. The CDR3 totals 12 residues. The chain's CDR3 is CASRTGTYGYTF. CDR3 sequence (DNA): TGTGCCAGCAGGACAGGAACCTATGGCTACACCTTC.

The chain links TRBV10-3 to TRBJ1-3; D unclear. Germline lookup yields CDR1 ENHRY and CDR2 SYGVKD. The CDR3 is made up of 11 amino acids. The V gene lost 4 bases and the J gene lost 10 bases, with 8 bases spanning the gap. DNA for the CDR3: TGTGCCATCAGTGGGGGAAGTACCATATATTTT. Amino acids: CAISGGSTIYF.

V usage is TRBV5-8 and J usage is TRBJ1-1, with no clear D. V shed 0 bases and J shed 11 bases, with 8 bases lying between them. The germline CDR1 and CDR2 sequences are SGHTS and YDEGEE. This CDR3 has 11 amino acids. Here the CDR3 reads CASSLARWAFF. CDR3 DNA: TGTGCCAGCAGCTTGGCCAGATGGGCTTTCTTT.

The table lists this clone with a count of one. The rearrangement uses TRBV30 and TRBJ1-1; D gene uncertain. The ends were cut back, 3 bases at V and 3 bases at J, with 8 bases in the middle. CDR3 length equals 12 residues. Germline CDR1 GTSNPN, CDR2 SVGIG (reference sequence). The DNA for the CDR3 is TGTGCCTGGAGCCCGACGGACACTGAAGCTTTCTTT. Translating it yields CAWSPTDTEAFF.

This rearrangement joins TRBV7-2 to TRBJ2-1; D call uncertain. Trimming shortened V by 3 bases and J by 2 bases, and 11 bases separated the two germline ends. CDR3 length: 15 amino acids. Looked up from germline, CDR1 is SGHTA and CDR2 is FQGNSA. CDR3 protein: CASSFLRHPYNEQFF. As DNA, the CDR3 is TGTGCCAGCAGCTTTCTCCGGCATCCCTACAATGAGCAGTTCTTC.

V usage is TRBV6-4 and J usage is TRBJ2-3, with TRBD1 matching 9 bases. The CDR3 runs to 15 residues. The J segment lost 3 bases and the V segment lost 7 bases, leaving 8 bases of the junction unmatched. Germline V CDR1 and CDR2: MRHNA, SNTAGT. CDR3 nucleotides: TGTGCCAGCACCAGGACAGGGGAAACTACAGATACGCAGTATTTT. As protein: CASTRTGETTDTQYF.

The CDR3 spells CASSARGSEETQYF. CDR3 DNA: TGTGCCAGCAGTGCCCGAGGTTCAGAGGAGACCCAGTACTTC. The J gene is TRBJ2-5, the V gene TRBV6-6; D remains ambiguous. The germline V gene has CDR1 MNHNY and CDR2 SVGAGI (reference sequence). The ends were cut back, 5 bases at V and 5 bases at J, with 15 bases in the middle. The CDR3 has 14 residues.

The chain employs TRBV27 and TRBJ2-5; a possible D gene is TRBD1 (6 bases). From germline, CDR1 is MNHEY and CDR2 SMNVEV (reference sequence). This CDR3 comprises 15 residues. The ends were cut back, 5 bases at V and 5 bases at J, with 18 bases in the middle. CDR3 sequence: CASSPTRAGEETQYF. The CDR3 DNA follows: TGTGCCAGCAGTCCCACCAGGGCAGGGGAGGAGACCCAGTACTTC.

This chain joins TRBV7-9 and TRBJ2-1; TRBD2 is a possible D gene (5 bases). V lost 1 base, J lost 5 bases, and 12 bases lay in between. This CDR3 region has 15 residues. The germline gives CDR1 SEHNR, CDR2 FQNEAQ (reference sequence). The CDR3 here is CASSLVTGRDNEQFF. As DNA, the CDR3 is TGTGCCAGCAGCTTAGTCACCGGGCGGGACAATGAGCAGTTCTTC.

The CDR3 nucleotides are TGCAGTGCTAGAGTAACCATAGGGGCTTTCTTT. Translation: CSARVTIGAFF. The chain joins TRBV20-1 to TRBJ1-1; D ambiguous. Trimming took 1 base from V and 11 from J, leaving 11 bases between them. Germline V gene sequence: CDR1 DFQATT, CDR2 SNEGSKA (reference sequence). CDR3 length equals 11 residues.

This chain links TRBV7-3 with TRBJ2-2; maybe TRBD1 (5 bases). Germline loops: CDR1 SGHTA, CDR2 FQGTGA. V was shortened by 2 bases and J by 5 bases, with 9 bases between the two germline ends. This CDR3 spans 14 amino acids. The CDR3 bases are TGTGCCAGCAGCTTATTGGCAGGGACCGGGGAGCTGTTTTTT. Its protein is CASSLLAGTGELFF.

This rearrangement joins TRBV7-2 to TRBJ2-5; D remains ambiguous. The CDR3 totals 14 residues. V gave up 1 base and J gave up 4 bases, with 10 bases separating them. The germline V gene has CDR1 SGHTA and CDR2 FQGNSA. The CDR3 is CASSLVGRSETQYF. In DNA, the CDR3 is TGTGCCAGCAGCTTAGTCGGTCGATCAGAGACCCAGTACTTC.

The chain carries TRBV30 and TRBJ2-7; D perhaps matches TRBD1 (6 bases). Trimming took 4 bases from V and 2 from J, leaving 15 bases between them. The CDR3 contains 14 residues. Per germline, CDR1 GTSNPN and CDR2 SVGIG (reference sequence). The CDR3 region is CAWNKQGEAYEQYV. In DNA, the CDR3 is TGTGCCTGGAATAAACAGGGAGAGGCCTACGAGCAGTACGTC.

This clone was counted a few times. The V gene is TRBV14, the J gene TRBJ1-2; 10 bases line up with TRBD1. CDR3 size: 16 residues. Germline trimming cut 5 bases from V and 3 bases from J; bases unmatched to any gene: 9. CDR1 is SGHDN, CDR2 FVKESK, per germline. CDR3 DNA: TGTGCCAGCAGCAGAGGGGACAGGGGACAGCACTATGGCTACACCTTC. Amino acids: CASSRGDRGQHYGYTF.

This clone is a singleton in its sample. The chain combines TRBV6-5 with TRBJ2-7; D remains ambiguous. V was shortened by 4 bases and J by 1 base, with 5 bases between the two germline ends. CDR3 length: 12 residues. Germline CDR1 reads MNHEY; CDR2 reads SVGAGI. CDR3 bases: TGTGCCAGCAGTTCACAGTCCTACGAGCAGTACGTC. Amino acid sequence: CASSSQSYEQYV.

The chain employs TRBV9 and TRBJ2-6; D is possibly TRBD1 or TRBD2 (5 bases each). The CDR3 extends over 18 amino acids. In germline, CDR1 is SGDLS, CDR2 YYNGEE. V was trimmed by 3 bases and J by 0 bases, leaving 16 bases between them. The CDR3 loop reads CASSAVFGGSSGANVLTF. The CDR3 coding sequence is TGTGCCAGCAGCGCCGTCTTTGGGGGAAGCTCTGGGGCCAACGTCCTGACTTTC.

This chain joins TRBV5-8 and TRBJ2-7; D perhaps matches TRBD1 (7 bases). Germline assignment: CDR1 SGHTS and CDR2 YDEGEE. The CDR3 runs 15 residues. Trimming cost V 1 base and J 2 bases, with 13 bases left between them. Written as DNA, the CDR3 is TGTGCCAGCAGCTTGTGGTCAGGGGGGACCTACGAGCAGTACGTC. Translated, it gives CASSLWSGGTYEQYV.

V gene TRBV13 combines with J gene TRBJ2-7, with a possible D match to TRBD1 (5 bases). V was shortened by 5 bases and J by 4 bases, with 12 bases between the two germline ends. The CDR3 loop spans 13 amino acids. Germline CDR1 and CDR2: PRHDT and FYEKMQ (reference sequence). The CDR3 is CASSRKGMYEQYV. The CDR3 nucleotides are TGTGCCAGCAGCCGTAAGGGGATGTACGAGCAGTACGTC.

This clone turned up a few times. The gene calls are TRBV11-2 and TRBJ1-1; D unclear. This CDR3 is 15 amino acids long. V dropped 5 bases and J dropped 7 bases, with 20 bases sitting between them. CDR1 SGHAT and CDR2 FQNNGV come from the germline V gene. CDR3 sequence: CASSLATLRRGEAFF. CDR3 nucleotides: TGTGCCAGCAGCCTCGCGACTCTGAGACGGGGTGAAGCTTTCTTT.

This sequence joins TRBV25-1 and TRBJ2-3; 7 bases agree with TRBD1. The CDR3 is made up of 15 amino acids. Germline assignment: CDR1 MGHDK and CDR2 SYGVNS. The junction had 6 bases not matched to a gene; V was cut back by 6 bases and J by 0 bases. CDR3 bases: TGTGCCAGCAGAACAGGGACAGCGAGCACAGATACGCAGTATTTT. Translated: CASRTGTASTDTQYF.

The rearrangement joins TRBV5-4 to TRBJ2-7; D could derive from TRBD1 or TRBD2 (5 bases each). In germline, CDR1 is SGHNT, CDR2 YYREEE (reference sequence). The CDR3 sequence is 14 residues long. The V end lost 3 bases, the J end lost 4 bases, and 14 bases lay between the germline ends. The CDR3 DNA reads TGTGCCAGCAGCTCTACCGGGACCCCTTACGAGCAGTACGTC. This gives the protein CASSSTGTPYEQYV.

This chain links TRBV2 with TRBJ1-6, with D possibly matching TRBD1 (5 bases). Trimming cost V 4 bases and J 2 bases, with 12 bases left between them. Germline V gene sequence: CDR1 SNHLY, CDR2 FYNNEI. The CDR3 sequence is 16 residues long. The CDR3 DNA reads TGTGCCAGCAGTGCATTAGGGACGACCTATAATTCACCCCTCCACTTT. Translating it yields CASSALGTTYNSPLHF.